In its sample, the clone carrying this T cell receptor beta chain was seen many times. This record belongs to a study of glioma-infiltrating T cells. Amplification of TCR alpha and beta CDR3 regions from RNA used iRepertoire nested multiplex PCR. TCRdb re-called the multiplex PCR reads through MiXCR, storing one row per CDR3 protein. The sample lists fewer than 90,000 distinct CDR3 sequences, roughly 23% occurring once. The CDR3 contains 15 residues. J lost 4 bases, V lost 3 bases, and 3 bases had no gene match. Looked up from germline, CDR1 is LNHDA and CDR2 is SQIVND (reference sequence). V gene TRBV19 combines with J gene TRBJ2-5, with TRBD2 matching over 12 bases. This TCR derives from a human donor with low-grade glioma or glioblastoma, undergoing nonglioma brain surgery, or in good health (not recorded which). Material for sequencing was glioma tissue, nonneoplastic brain tissue, or PBMCs (not recorded which). The CDR3, as DNA: TGTGCCAGTAGTATCTTGACTAGCGGGAGAGAGACCCAGTACTTC. This sequence encodes CASSILTSGRETQYF. The full variable domain, rest sourced from reference TRBV19 and TRBJ2-5, is DGGITQSPKYLFRKEGQNVTLSCEQNLNHDAMYWYRQDPGQGLRLIYYSQIVNDFQKGDIAEGYSVSREKKESFPLTVTSAQKNPTAFYLCASSILTSGRETQYFGPGTRLLVL.